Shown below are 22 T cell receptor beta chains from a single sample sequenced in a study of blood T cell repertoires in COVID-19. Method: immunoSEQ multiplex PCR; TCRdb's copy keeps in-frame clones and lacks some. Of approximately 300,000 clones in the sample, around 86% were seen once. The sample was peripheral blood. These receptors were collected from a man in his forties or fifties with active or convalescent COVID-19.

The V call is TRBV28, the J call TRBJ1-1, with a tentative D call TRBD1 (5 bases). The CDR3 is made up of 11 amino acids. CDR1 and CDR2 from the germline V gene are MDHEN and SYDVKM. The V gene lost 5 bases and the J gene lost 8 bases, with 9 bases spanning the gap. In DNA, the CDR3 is TGTGCCAGCAGTGTAAGGGGAGAAGCTTTCTTT. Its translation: CASSVRGEAFF.

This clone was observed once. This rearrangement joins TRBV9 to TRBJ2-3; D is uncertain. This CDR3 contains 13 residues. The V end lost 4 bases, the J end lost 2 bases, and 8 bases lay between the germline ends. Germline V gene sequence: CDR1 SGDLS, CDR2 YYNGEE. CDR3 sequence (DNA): TGTGCCAGCAGCTACGCGAACACAGATACGCAGTATTTT. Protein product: CASSYANTDTQYF. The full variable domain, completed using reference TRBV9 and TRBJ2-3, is DSGVTQTPKHLITATGQRVTLRCSPRSGDLSVYWYQQSLDQGLQFLIQYYNGEERAKGNILERFSAQQFPDLHSELNLSSLELGDSALYFCASSYANTDTQYFGPGTRLTVL.

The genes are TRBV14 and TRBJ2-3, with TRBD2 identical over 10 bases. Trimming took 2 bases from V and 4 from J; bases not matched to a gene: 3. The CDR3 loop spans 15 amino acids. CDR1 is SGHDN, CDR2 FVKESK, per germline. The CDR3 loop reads CASSQLAGVADTQYF. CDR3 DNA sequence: TGTGCCAGCAGCCAACTAGCGGGGGTCGCAGATACGCAGTATTTT. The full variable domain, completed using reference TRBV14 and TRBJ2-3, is EAGVTQFPSHSVIEKGQTVTLRCDPISGHDNLYWYRRVMGKEIKFLLHFVKESKQDESGMPNNRFLAERTGGTYSTLKVQPAELEDSGVYFCASSQLAGVADTQYFGPGTRLTVL.

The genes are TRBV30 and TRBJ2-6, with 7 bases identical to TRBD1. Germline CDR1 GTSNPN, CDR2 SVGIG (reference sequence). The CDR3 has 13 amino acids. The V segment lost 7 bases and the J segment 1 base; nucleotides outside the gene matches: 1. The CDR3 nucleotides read TGTGCCTTGACAGGGTCTGGGGCCAACGTCCTGACTTTC. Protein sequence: CALTGSGANVLTF.

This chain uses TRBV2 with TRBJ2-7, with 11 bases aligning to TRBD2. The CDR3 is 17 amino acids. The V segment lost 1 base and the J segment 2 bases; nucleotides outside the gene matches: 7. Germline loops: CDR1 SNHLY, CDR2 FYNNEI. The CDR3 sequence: CASSEGGLAGGAYEQYF. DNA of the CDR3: TGTGCCAGCAGTGAAGGCGGGCTAGCGGGAGGAGCCTACGAGCAGTACTTC. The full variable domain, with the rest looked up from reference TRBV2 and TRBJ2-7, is EPEVTQTPSHQVTQMGQEVILRCVPISNHLYFYWYRQILGQKVEFLVSFYNNEISEKSEIFDDQFSVERPDGSNFTLKIRSTKLEDSAMYFCASSEGGLAGGAYEQYFGPGTRLTVT.

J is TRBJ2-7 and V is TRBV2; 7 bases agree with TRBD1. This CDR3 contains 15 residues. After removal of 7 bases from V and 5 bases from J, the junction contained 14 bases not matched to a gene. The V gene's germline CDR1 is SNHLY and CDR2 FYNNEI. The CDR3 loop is CASMRTGTEGHEQYF. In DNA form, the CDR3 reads TGTGCCAGCATGAGAACCGGGACAGAGGGGCACGAGCAGTACTTC.

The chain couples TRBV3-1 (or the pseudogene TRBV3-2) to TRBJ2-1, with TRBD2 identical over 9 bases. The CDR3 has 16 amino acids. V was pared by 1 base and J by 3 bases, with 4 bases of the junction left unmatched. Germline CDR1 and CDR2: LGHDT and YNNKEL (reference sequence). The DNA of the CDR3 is TGTGCCAGCAGCCAAGGTGGACTAGCGATCTACAATGAGCAGTTCTTC. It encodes CASSQGGLAIYNEQFF.

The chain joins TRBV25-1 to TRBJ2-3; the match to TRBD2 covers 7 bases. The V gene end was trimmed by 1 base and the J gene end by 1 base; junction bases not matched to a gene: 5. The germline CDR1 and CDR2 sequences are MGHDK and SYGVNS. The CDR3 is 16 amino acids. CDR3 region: CASSEFGGGGTDTQYF. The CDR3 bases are TGTGCCAGCAGTGAATTTGGGGGAGGGGGCACAGATACGCAGTATTTT.

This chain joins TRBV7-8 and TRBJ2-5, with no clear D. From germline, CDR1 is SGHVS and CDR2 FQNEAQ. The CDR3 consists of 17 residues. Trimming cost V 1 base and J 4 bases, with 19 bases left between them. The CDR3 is CASSLVDLRSTRETQYF. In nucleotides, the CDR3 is TGTGCCAGCAGCTTAGTCGACCTTAGGAGTACCCGAGAGACCCAGTACTTC.

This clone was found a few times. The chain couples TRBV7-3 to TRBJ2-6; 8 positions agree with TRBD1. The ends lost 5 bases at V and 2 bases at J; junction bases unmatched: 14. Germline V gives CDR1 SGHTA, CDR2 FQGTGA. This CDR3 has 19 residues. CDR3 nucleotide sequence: TGTGCCAGCAGCGTTGCAGGGGCAGGGGGCGTCGCTGGGGCCAACGTCCTGACTTTC. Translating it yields CASSVAGAGGVAGANVLTF.

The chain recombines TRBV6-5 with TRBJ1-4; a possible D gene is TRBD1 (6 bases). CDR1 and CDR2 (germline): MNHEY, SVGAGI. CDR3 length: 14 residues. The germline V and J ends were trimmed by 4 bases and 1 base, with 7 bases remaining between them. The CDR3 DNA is TGTGCCAGCAGTTTACAGGGAACTAATGAAAAACTGTTTTTT. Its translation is CASSLQGTNEKLFF.

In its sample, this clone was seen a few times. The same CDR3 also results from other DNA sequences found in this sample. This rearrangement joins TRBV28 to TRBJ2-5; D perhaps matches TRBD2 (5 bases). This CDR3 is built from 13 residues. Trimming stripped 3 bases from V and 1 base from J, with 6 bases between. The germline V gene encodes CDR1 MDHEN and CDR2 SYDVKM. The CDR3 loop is CASSFGLQETQYF. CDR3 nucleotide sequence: TGTGCCAGCAGTTTCGGACTCCAAGAGACCCAGTACTTC.

The CDR3 loop reads CAIRTSGNYEQYF. The CDR3 DNA sequence: TGTGCCATCCGGACTAGCGGGAATTACGAGCAGTACTTC. The chain recombines TRBV10-3 with TRBJ2-7; 12 bases match TRBD2. Germline lookup yields CDR1 ENHRY and CDR2 SYGVKD. The CDR3 has 13 residues. V was clipped by 8 bases and J by 4 bases; unmatched bases: 3.

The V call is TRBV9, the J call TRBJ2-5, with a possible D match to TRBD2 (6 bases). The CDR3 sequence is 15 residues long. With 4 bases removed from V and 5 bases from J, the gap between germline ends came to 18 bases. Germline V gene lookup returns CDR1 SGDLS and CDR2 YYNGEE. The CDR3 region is CASSLGDSGGETQYF. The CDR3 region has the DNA TGTGCCAGCAGCCTTGGTGATAGCGGCGGGGAGACCCAGTACTTC.

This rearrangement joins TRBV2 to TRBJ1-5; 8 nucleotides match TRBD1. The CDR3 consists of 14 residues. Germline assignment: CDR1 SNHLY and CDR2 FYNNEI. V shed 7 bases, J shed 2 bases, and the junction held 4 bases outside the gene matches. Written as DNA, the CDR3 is TGTGCCAGCACCTCGACAGGGGGCAATCAGCCCCAGCATTTT. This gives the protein CASTSTGGNQPQHF.

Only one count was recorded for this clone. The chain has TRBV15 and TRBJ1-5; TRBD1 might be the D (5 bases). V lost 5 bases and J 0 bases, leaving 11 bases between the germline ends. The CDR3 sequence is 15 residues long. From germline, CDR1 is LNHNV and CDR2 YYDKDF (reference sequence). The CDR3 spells CATSRQSYSNQPQHF. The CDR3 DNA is TGTGCCACCAGCCGACAGAGTTATAGCAATCAGCCCCAGCATTTT.

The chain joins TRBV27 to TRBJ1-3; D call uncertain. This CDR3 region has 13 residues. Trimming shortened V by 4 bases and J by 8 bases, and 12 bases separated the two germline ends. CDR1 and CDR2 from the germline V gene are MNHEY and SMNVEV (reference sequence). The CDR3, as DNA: TGTGCCAGCAGTTCTCGGAGATGGGACACCATATATTTT. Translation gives CASSSRRWDTIYF.

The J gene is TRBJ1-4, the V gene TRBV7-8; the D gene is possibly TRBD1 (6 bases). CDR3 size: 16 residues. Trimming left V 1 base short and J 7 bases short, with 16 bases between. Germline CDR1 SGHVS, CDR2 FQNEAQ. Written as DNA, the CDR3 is TGTGCCAGCAGCTTAGTGAGGGGGAGTAAGTTTGAAAAACTGTTTTTT. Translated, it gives CASSLVRGSKFEKLFF.

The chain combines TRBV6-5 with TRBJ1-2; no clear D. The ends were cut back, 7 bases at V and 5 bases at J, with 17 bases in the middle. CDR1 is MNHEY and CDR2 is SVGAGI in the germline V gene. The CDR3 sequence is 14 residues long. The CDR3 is CASTREVWLYGYTF. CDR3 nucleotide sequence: TGTGCCAGCACTAGAGAGGTGTGGCTTTATGGCTACACCTTC.

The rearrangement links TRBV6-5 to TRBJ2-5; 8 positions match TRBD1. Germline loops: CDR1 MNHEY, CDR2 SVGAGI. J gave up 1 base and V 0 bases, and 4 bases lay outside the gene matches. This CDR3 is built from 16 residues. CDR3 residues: CASSYSDRVPQETQYF. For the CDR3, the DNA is TGTGCCAGCAGTTACTCGGACAGGGTTCCCCAAGAGACCCAGTACTTC.

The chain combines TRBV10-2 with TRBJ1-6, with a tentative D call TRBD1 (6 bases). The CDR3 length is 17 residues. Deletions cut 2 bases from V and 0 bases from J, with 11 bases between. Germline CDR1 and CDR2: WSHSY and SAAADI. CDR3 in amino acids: CASSEPSTGSYNSPLHF. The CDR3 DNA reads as TGCGCCAGCAGTGAGCCGTCGACAGGCTCCTATAATTCACCCCTCCACTTT.

The CDR3 sequence is CASSLVGRDQPQHF. CDR3 nucleotides: TGTGCCAGCAGTTTAGTGGGCAGGGATCAGCCCCAGCATTTT. This sequence joins TRBV28 and TRBJ1-5, with D perhaps matching TRBD1 (5 bases). This CDR3 comprises 14 residues. Per germline, CDR1 MDHEN and CDR2 SYDVKM. V shed 2 bases and J shed 5 bases, with 10 bases lying between them.